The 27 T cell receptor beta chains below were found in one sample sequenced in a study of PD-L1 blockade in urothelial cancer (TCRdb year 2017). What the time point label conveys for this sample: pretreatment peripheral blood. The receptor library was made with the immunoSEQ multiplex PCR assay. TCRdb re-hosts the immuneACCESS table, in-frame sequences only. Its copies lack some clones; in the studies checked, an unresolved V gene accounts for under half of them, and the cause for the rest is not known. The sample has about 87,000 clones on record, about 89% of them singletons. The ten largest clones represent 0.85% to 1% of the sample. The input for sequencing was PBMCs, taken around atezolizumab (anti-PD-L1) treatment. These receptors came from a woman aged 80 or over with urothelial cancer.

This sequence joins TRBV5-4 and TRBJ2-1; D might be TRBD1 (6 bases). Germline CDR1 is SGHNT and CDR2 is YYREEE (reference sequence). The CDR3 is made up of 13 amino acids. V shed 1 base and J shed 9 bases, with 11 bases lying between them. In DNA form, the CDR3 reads TGTGCCAGCAGCTTGTTGGGGGCAGGTGAGCAGTTCTTC. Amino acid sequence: CASSLLGAGEQFF.

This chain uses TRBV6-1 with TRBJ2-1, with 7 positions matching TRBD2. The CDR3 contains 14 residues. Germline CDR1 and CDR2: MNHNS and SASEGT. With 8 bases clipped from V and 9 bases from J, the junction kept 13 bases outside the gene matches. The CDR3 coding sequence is TGTGCCAGCGGGCGGGCTAGCGGAGTCTTTGAGCAGTTCTTC. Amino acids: CASGRASGVFEQFF.

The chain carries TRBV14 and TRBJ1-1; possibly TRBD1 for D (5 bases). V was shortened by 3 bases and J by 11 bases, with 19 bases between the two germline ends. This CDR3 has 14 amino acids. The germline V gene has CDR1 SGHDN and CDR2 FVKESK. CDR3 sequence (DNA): TGTGCCAGCAGCCACCAGACGGCCCTCCGGGGGGCTTTCTTT. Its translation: CASSHQTALRGAFF.

The CDR3 DNA is TGTGCCAGCAGCCGGTCTGGGACAGGGGTCCCCCTCAATCAGCCCCAGCATTTT. This translates into CASSRSGTGVPLNQPQHF. The rearrangement joins TRBV5-4 to TRBJ1-5; 10 bases are shared with TRBD1. Germline assignment: CDR1 SGHNT and CDR2 YYREEE (reference sequence). This CDR3 is built from 18 residues. V shed 4 bases, J shed 3 bases, and the junction held 13 bases outside the gene matches. The whole variable domain, remainder taken from reference TRBV5-4 and TRBJ1-5, is ETGVTQSPTHLIKTRGQQVTLRCSSQSGHNTVSWYQQALGQGPQFIFQYYREEENGRGNFPPRFSGLQFPNYSSELNVNALELDDSALYLCASSRSGTGVPLNQPQHFGDGTRLSIL.

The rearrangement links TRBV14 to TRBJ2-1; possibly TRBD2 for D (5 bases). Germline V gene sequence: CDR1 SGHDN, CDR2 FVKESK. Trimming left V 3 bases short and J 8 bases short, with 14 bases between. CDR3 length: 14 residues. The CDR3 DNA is TGTGCCAGCAGCCAGCACGGGCTAGCCTATGAGCAGTTCTTC. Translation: CASSQHGLAYEQFF.

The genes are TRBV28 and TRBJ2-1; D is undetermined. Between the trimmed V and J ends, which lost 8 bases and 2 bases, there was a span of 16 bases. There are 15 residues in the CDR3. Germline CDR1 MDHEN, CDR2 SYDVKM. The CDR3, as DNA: TGTGCCAGCTCGGAGCCGAAGATACCCTACAATGAGCAGTTCTTC. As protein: CASSEPKIPYNEQFF.

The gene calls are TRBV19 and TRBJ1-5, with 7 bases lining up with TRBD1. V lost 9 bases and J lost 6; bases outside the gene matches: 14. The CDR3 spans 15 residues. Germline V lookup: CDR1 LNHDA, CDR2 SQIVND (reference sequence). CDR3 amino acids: CASKYTGEVGQPQHF. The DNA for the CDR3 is TGTGCCAGCAAATATACAGGGGAGGTTGGTCAGCCCCAGCATTTT.

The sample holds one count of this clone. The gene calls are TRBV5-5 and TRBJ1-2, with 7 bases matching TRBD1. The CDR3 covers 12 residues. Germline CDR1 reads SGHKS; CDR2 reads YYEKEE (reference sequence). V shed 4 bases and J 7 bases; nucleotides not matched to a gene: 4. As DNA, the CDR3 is TGTGCCAGCAGCCAGGACAGGTTTGGCTACACCTTC. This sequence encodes CASSQDRFGYTF.

In DNA, the CDR3 is TGTGCCAGCAGTGATTACAGGAGTACCGGTGAGCAGTTCTTC. Protein: CASSDYRSTGEQFF. The chain couples TRBV6-1 to TRBJ2-1; D is possibly TRBD1 (5 bases). The V end was cut by 3 bases, the J end by 9 bases, with 15 bases between. The germline V gene has CDR1 MNHNS and CDR2 SASEGT. CDR3 length: 14 residues.

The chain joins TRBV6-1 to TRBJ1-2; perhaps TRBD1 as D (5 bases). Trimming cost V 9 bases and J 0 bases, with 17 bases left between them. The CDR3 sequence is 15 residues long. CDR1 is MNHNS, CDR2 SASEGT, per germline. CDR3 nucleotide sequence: TGTGCCAGTGCCCCAGGGAGGAAAGCTAACTATGGCTACACCTTC. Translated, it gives CASAPGRKANYGYTF.

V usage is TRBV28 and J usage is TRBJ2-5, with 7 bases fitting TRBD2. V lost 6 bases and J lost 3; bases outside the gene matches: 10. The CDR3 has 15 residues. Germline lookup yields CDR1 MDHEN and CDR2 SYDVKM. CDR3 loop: CASSHFGAGEETQYF. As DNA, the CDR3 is TGTGCCAGCAGCCATTTTGGCGCGGGAGAAGAGACCCAGTACTTC.

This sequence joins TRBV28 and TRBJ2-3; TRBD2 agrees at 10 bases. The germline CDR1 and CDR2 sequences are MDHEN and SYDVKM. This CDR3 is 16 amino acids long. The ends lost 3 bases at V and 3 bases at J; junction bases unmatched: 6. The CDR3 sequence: CASSFVGSGRTDTQYF. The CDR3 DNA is TGTGCCAGCAGTTTTGTGGGTAGCGGGAGGACAGATACGCAGTATTTT.

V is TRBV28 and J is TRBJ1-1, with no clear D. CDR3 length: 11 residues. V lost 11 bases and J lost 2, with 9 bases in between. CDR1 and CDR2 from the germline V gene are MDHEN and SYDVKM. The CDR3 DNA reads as TGTGCCGCGGGCAGAAACACTGAAGCTTTCTTT. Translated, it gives CAAGRNTEAFF.

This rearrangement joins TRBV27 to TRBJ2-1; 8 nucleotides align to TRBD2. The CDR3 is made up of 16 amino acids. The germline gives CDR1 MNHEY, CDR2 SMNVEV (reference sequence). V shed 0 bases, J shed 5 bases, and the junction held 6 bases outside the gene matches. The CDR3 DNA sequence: TGTGCCAGCAGTTTATCCCCTACTAGCGGAAACAATGAGCAGTTCTTC. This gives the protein CASSLSPTSGNNEQFF.

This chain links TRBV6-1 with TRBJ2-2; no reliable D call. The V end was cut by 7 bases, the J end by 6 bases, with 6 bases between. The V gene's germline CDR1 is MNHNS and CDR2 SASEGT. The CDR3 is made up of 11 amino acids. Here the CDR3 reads CASKRSGELFF. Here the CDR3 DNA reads TGTGCCAGCAAGAGGTCCGGGGAGCTGTTTTTT.

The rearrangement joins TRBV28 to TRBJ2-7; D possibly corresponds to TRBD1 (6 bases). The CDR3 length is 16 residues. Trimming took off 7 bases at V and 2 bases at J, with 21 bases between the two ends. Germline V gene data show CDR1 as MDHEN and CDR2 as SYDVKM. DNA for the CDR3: TGTGCCAGCACCCCACCCCCAGACAGGTCCCCCTACGAGCAGTACTTC. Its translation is CASTPPPDRSPYEQYF.

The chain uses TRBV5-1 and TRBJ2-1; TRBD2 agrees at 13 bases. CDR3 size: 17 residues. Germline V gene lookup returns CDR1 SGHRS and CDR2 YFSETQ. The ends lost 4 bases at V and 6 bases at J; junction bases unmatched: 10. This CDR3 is CASSPKTSGRRGNEQFF. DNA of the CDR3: TGCGCCAGCAGCCCAAAGACTAGCGGGAGGAGGGGCAATGAGCAGTTCTTC.

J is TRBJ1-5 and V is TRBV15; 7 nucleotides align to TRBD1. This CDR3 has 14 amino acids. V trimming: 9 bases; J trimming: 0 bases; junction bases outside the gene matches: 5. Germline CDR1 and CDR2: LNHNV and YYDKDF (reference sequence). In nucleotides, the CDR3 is TGTGCCACAAGGACAGGTTATAGCAATCAGCCCCAGCATTTT. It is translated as CATRTGYSNQPQHF.

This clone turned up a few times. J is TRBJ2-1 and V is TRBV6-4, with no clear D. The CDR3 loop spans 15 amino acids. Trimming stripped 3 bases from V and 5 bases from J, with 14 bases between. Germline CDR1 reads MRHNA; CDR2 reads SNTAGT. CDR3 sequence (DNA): TGTGCCAGCAGTGAGGGCTCAGGCGCGCACAATGAGCAGTTCTTC. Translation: CASSEGSGAHNEQFF.

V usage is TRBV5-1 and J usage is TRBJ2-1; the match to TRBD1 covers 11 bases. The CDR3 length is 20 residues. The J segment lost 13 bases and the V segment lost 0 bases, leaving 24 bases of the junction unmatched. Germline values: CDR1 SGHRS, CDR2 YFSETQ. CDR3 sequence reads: CASSLAPGQGGKWGVTDQFF. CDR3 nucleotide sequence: TGCGCCAGCAGCTTGGCCCCGGGACAGGGGGGGAAGTGGGGGGTAACGGACCAGTTCTTC.

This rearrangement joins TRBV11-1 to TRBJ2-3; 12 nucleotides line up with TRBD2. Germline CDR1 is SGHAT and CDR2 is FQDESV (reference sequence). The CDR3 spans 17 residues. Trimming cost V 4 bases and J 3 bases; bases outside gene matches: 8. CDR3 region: CASSSWTSGVGTDTQYF. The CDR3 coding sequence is TGTGCCAGCAGCTCTTGGACTAGCGGGGTGGGGACAGATACGCAGTATTTT. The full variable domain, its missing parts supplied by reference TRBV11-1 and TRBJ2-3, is EAEVAQSPRYKITEKSQAVAFWCDPISGHATLYWYRQILGQGPELLVQFQDESVVDDSQLPKDRFSAERLKGVDSTLKIQPAELGDSAMYLCASSSWTSGVGTDTQYFGPGTRLTVL.

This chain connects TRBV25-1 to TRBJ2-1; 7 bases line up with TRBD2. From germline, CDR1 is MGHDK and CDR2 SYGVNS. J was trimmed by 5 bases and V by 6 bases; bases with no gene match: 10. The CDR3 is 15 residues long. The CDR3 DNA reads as TGTGCCAGCAGAAAGGAGGCTAGCGGTGACAATGAGCAGTTCTTC. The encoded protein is CASRKEASGDNEQFF.

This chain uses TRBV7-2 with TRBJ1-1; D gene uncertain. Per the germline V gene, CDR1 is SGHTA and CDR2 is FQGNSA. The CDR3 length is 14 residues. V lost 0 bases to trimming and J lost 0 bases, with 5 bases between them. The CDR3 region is CASSLAAVNTEAFF. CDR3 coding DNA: TGTGCCAGCAGCTTAGCAGCCGTGAACACTGAAGCTTTCTTT.

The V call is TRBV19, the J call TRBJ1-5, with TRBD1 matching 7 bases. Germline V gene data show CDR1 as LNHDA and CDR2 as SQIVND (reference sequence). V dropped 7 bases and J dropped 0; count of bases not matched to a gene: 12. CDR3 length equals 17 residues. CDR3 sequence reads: CASTQFGTAHSNQPQHF. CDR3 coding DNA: TGTGCCAGTACCCAATTTGGGACAGCCCATAGCAATCAGCCCCAGCATTTT. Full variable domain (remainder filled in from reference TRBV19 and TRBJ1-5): DGGITQSPKYLFRKEGQNVTLSCEQNLNHDAMYWYRQDPGQGLRLIYYSQIVNDFQKGDIAEGYSVSREKKESFPLTVTSAQKNPTAFYLCASTQFGTAHSNQPQHFGDGTRLSIL.

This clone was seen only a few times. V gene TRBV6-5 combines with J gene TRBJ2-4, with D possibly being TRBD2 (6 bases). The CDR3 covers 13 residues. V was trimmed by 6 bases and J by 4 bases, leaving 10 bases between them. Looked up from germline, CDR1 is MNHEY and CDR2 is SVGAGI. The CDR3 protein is CASSPGRKNIQYF. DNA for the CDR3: TGTGCCAGCAGCCCCGGGAGAAAAAACATTCAGTACTTC.

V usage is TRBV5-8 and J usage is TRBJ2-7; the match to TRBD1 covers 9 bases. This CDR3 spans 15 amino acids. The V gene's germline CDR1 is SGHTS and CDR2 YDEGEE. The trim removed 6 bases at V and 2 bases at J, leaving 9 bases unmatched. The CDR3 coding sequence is TGTGCCAGCACTCCTACAGGGGGCGAGGCCTACGAGCAGTACTTC. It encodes CASTPTGGEAYEQYF.

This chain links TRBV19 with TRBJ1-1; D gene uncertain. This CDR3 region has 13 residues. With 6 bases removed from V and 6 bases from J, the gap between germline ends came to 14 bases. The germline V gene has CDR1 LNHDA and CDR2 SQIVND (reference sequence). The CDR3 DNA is TGTGCCAGTAGGAACCAAGCGGTGGCTGAAGCTTTCTTT. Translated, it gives CASRNQAVAEAFF.